The 5 T cell receptor beta chains in this list originate from one sample, sequenced in a study of T cells expressing NK-cell markers. From its re-call of the 5' RACE reads, TCRdb lists each CDR3 protein once, without DNA. Its listing shows 350,000 to 450,000 distinct CDR3 sequences. Sequenced sample: blood T cells: a sorted CD56 or NKG2C T cell subset, CD4+ or CD8+ T cells, or bulk PBMC T cells (not recorded which). The receptors originated from a man aged 18-70 years in good health.

The chain combines TRBV20-1 with TRBJ1-1. Germline values: CDR1 DFQATT, CDR2 SNEGSKA (reference sequence). This CDR3 spans 14 amino acids. The CDR3 loop is CSAREFQRNTEAFF.

The rearrangement uses TRBV7-9 and TRBJ2-3. CDR1 is SEHNR and CDR2 is FQNEAQ in the germline V gene (reference sequence). The length of the CDR3 is 14 residues. CDR3 sequence: CASSLTSYTDTQYF.

The chain couples TRBV20-1 to TRBJ1-2; no DNA is available, so the TRBD1 call from TCRdb remains unchecked. Germline V gene sequence: CDR1 DFQATT, CDR2 SNEGSKA (reference sequence). This CDR3 is built from 13 residues. CDR3 loop: CSARDRSLYGYTF.

V is TRBV3-1 and J is TRBJ2-7; the TCRdb call, TRBD2, lacks DNA for checking. This CDR3 has 15 residues. Germline V gene data show CDR1 as LGHDT and CDR2 as YNNKEL (reference sequence). The chain's CDR3 is CASIFEGLAVYEQYF.

The chain employs TRBV20-1 and TRBJ2-7; TCRdb's assignment of TRBD2 cannot be checked, as there is no DNA. Germline lookup yields CDR1 DFQATT and CDR2 SNEGSKA (reference sequence). This CDR3 is 12 amino acids long. The CDR3 spells CSALISGYEQYF.